Each of the 12 T cell receptor beta chains below was sequenced from the same sample in a study of identical twins. Each CDR3 protein gets one entry after TCRdb re-called the 5' RACE reads with MiXCR. The repertoire consists of roughly 500,000 distinct CDR3 sequences, with around 20% occurring once and the leading ten covering 0.91%. These data were also reused for a study on T cells expressing NK-cell markers.

Sequencing was performed on CD4+ T cells sorted from blood. These receptors were obtained from a woman under 30 in good health.

The chain combines TRBV12-3 or TRBV12-4 with TRBJ2-7; tentatively, D is TRBD2 (5 bases). The CDR3 is made up of 13 amino acids. Trimming removed 3 bases from V and 4 bases from J, with 10 bases in between. The CDR3 DNA sequence: TGTGCCAGCAGTTTGAATGGGAGATACGAGCAGTACTTC. It is translated as CASSLNGRYEQYF.

A note on this clonotype: This may arise from a read error, as a much more abundant clone is one base away. The rearrangement joins TRBV3-1 to TRBJ2-1; D is possibly TRBD1 (6 bases). CDR1 is LGHDT, CDR2 YNNKEL, per germline (reference sequence). The length of the CDR3 is 14 residues. The V end was cut by 3 bases, the J end by 5 bases, with 11 bases between. The CDR3 region is CASSQGQGHNEQFF. As DNA, the CDR3 is TGTGCCAGCAGCCAGGGCCAGGGGCACAATGAGCAGTTCTTC.

The rearrangement links TRBV4-2 to TRBJ2-5; 15 bases map to TRBD2. From germline, CDR1 is LGHNA and CDR2 YNFKEQ. Unmatched junction bases numbered 15, after V lost 2 bases and J lost 2 bases. This CDR3 contains 21 residues. In DNA, the CDR3 is TGTGCCAGCAGCCAACCTCAAACTCCGGGACTAGCGGGAGGAACTCAAGAGACCCAGTACTTC. Translated: CASSQPQTPGLAGGTQETQYF.

This chain links TRBV4-2 with TRBJ2-3; tentative D call: TRBD2 (7 bases). From germline, CDR1 is LGHNA and CDR2 YNFKEQ. Trimming took off 4 bases at V and 3 bases at J, with 17 bases between the two ends. The CDR3 extends over 16 amino acids. The CDR3 region is CASSPLGGASTDTQYF. The CDR3, as DNA: TGTGCCAGCAGCCCTCTGGGGGGGGCCAGTACAGATACGCAGTATTTT.

This clonotype was seen at least ten times. The CDR3: CASSLQGDYGYTF. In nucleotides, the CDR3 is TGCGCCAGCAGCTTACAGGGTGACTATGGCTACACCTTC. V is TRBV5-1 and J is TRBJ1-2; D perhaps matches TRBD1 (6 bases). Germline CDR1 SGHRS, CDR2 YFSETQ. This CDR3 comprises 13 residues. Trimming left V 2 bases short and J 3 bases short, with 8 bases between.

There are a few counts of this clonotype. The chain is built from TRBV20-1 and TRBJ2-1; 10 positions match TRBD2. This CDR3 is 15 amino acids long. From germline, CDR1 is DFQATT and CDR2 SNEGSKA (reference sequence). The V segment lost 2 bases and the J segment 6 bases; nucleotides outside the gene matches: 7. CDR3 nucleotide sequence: TGCAGTGCTAGAAATAGCGGGGGGTCTGGCAATGAGCAGTTCTTC. It specifies CSARNSGGSGNEQFF.

The V and J genes are TRBV5-1 and TRBJ1-6, with D unclear. CDR3 length: 15 amino acids. V shed 4 bases and J shed 8 bases, with 16 bases lying between them. Germline V gives CDR1 SGHRS, CDR2 YFSETQ. CDR3 sequence reads: CASSPASNGDSPLHF. The DNA of the CDR3 is TGCGCCAGCAGCCCGGCGTCGAACGGAGATTCACCCCTCCACTTT. Full variable domain (rest looked up from reference TRBV5-1 and TRBJ1-6): KAGVTQTPRYLIKTRGQQVTLSCSPISGHRSVSWYQQTPGQGLQFLFEYFSETQRNKGNFPGRFSGRQFSNSRSEMNVSTLELGDSALYLCASSPASNGDSPLHFGNGTRLTVT.

This clonotype was observed a few times. The CDR3 DNA is TGTGCCAGCAGCTTCCCGGGACTAGGGACAGATACGCAGTATTTT. Translated, it gives CASSFPGLGTDTQYF. The chain has TRBV7-9 and TRBJ2-3; TRBD2 matches 8 bases. Germline V gene data show CDR1 as SEHNR and CDR2 as FQNEAQ (reference sequence). V lost 3 bases, J lost 3 bases, and 5 bases stayed unmatched. This CDR3 region has 15 residues.

J is TRBJ2-4 and V is TRBV5-5, with 12 bases matching TRBD2. Germline V CDR1 and CDR2: SGHKS, YYEKEE (reference sequence). The CDR3 loop spans 16 amino acids. The trim removed 0 bases at V and 7 bases at J, leaving 5 bases unmatched. The chain's CDR3 is CASSLARTSGTNIQYF. In DNA, the CDR3 is TGTGCCAGCAGCTTGGCCCGGACTAGCGGGACCAACATTCAGTACTTC.

This clonotype was counted many times. The chain's CDR3 is CAISASGDGYTF. CDR3 sequence (DNA): TGTGCCATCAGTGCGTCAGGAGATGGCTACACCTTC. This chain joins TRBV10-3 and TRBJ1-2; D call uncertain. Germline V gene sequence: CDR1 ENHRY, CDR2 SYGVKD. The CDR3 extends over 12 amino acids. V lost 4 bases and J lost 6, with 9 bases in between.

The chain uses TRBV20-1 and TRBJ2-7; D is unclear. The germline CDR1 and CDR2 sequences are DFQATT and SNEGSKA (reference sequence). Trimming left V 5 bases short and J 0 bases short, with 8 bases between. This CDR3 comprises 12 residues. The CDR3 sequence is CSAGSGSYEQYF. The CDR3 DNA reads as TGCAGTGCTGGATCGGGCTCCTACGAGCAGTACTTC.

This clonotype has at least ten counts. The J gene is TRBJ1-1, the V gene TRBV29-1; tentatively, D is TRBD1 (5 bases). The CDR3 length is 14 residues. Germline CDR1 is SQVTM and CDR2 is ANQGSEA. The germline V and J ends were trimmed by 4 bases and 5 bases, with 17 bases remaining between them. The chain's CDR3 is CSVVYAGQDTEAFF. CDR3 DNA: TGCAGCGTTGTTTACGCAGGGCAGGATACTGAAGCTTTCTTT.